This is a list of T cell receptor beta chains from one sample in a study of T cells after yellow fever vaccination. TCRdb processed the 5' RACE reads anew with MiXCR; each CDR3 protein has one entry. The sample lists about 360,000 distinct CDR3 sequences, over 5% seen once, with about 15% in the top ten. The specimen comprised PBMCs, sampled 5 days after the yellow fever booster vaccination. These TCRs come from a man younger than 45 who received the YFV17D yellow fever vaccine. Both conserved end residues are trimmed from each CDR3. The order of the fields is V gene, J gene, CDR3 protein.

>TRBV7-9|TRBJ2-1
ASSFQAEQF
>TRBV20-1|TRBJ2-3
SASPNPSPDTQY
>TRBV20-1|TRBJ2-4
SAGFLAKNIQY
>TRBV19|TRBJ2-5
ASSISRGLLQETQY
>TRBV5-1|TRBJ2-3
ASSFLGTSGSATDTQY
>TRBV2|TRBJ2-1
ACSFFRTSGRANNEQF
>TRBV7-2|TRBJ2-7
ASRLSGTSVGEQY
>TRBV10-3|TRBJ1-2
AISESRDRVNYGYT
>TRBV12-3/TRBV12-4|TRBJ2-5
ASTRDGQETQY
>TRBV6-2/TRBV6-3|TRBJ2-3
ASRRPGPVYTQY
>TRBV4-3|TRBJ2-7
ASSPTPGGAGEQY
>TRBV20-1|TRBJ2-7
SAVDYQAYEQY
>TRBV4-1|TRBJ2-1
ASSQGSVGWGEQF
>TRBV15|TRBJ2-3
ATSKTEDTDTQY
>TRBV5-1|TRBJ2-1
ASSGGSGSSYNEQF
>TRBV6-5|TRBJ2-7
ASSYSGLAGGPIEQY
>TRBV2|TRBJ1-1
ASRFDRGGTEAF
>TRBV12-3/TRBV12-4|TRBJ2-3
ASSQGTPPFTDTQY
>TRBV20-1|TRBJ2-7
SASRGPWGEQY
>TRBV5-1|TRBJ2-2
ASSTGDLNTGELF
>TRBV7-2|TRBJ2-4
ASSLEIGIQY
>TRBV20-1|TRBJ2-1
SASNRRERYNEQF
>TRBV5-1|TRBJ2-3
ASSPDSGSDTQY
>TRBV7-9|TRBJ2-5
ASTSTVWETQY
>TRBV7-2|-
ASSFGWAEQY
>TRBV5-1|TRBJ2-7
ASSLARVVDEQY
>TRBV12-3/TRBV12-4|TRBJ2-7
ASSQRYEQY
>TRBV12-3/TRBV12-4|TRBJ2-7
ASSGGQGIYEQY
>TRBV6-5|TRBJ1-6
ASSYRQFNSPLH